These 15 T cell receptor beta chains came from one sample sequenced in a study of T cell repertoires in ileal Crohn's disease. As for time point: inflamed ileum from the surgical specimen. Clones were sequenced by immunoSEQ multiplex PCR, and TCRdb holds only the in-frame ones, with some missing. The sample contains 2,000 to 2,500 clones, 93% of which appear only once. Sequencing was performed on ileal tissue. These receptors originate from an adult with Crohn's disease.

The chain links TRBV11-3 to TRBJ2-3; D is ambiguous. V lost 5 bases and J 4 bases, leaving 4 bases between the germline ends. This CDR3 has 11 amino acids. Germline V gene data show CDR1 as SGHNT and CDR2 as YENEEA. The CDR3 protein is CASSPADTQYF. The CDR3 DNA follows: TGTGCCAGCAGCCCGGCAGATACGCAGTATTTT.

The rearrangement uses TRBV2 and TRBJ1-4, with 12 nucleotides matching TRBD1. Losses at the gene ends were 6 bases for V and 8 bases for J; bases not matched to a gene: 7. Germline values: CDR1 SNHLY, CDR2 FYNNEI. The CDR3 covers 15 residues. The CDR3 DNA follows: TGTGCCAGCAGCCAAGGGGGACAGGGGGCGGAAAAACTGTTTTTT. It is translated as CASSQGGQGAEKLFF.

The genes are TRBV10-1 and TRBJ1-2, with D unresolved. Trimming removed 2 bases from V and 5 bases from J, with 9 bases in between. The CDR3 extends over 13 amino acids. The germline gives CDR1 WNHNN, CDR2 SYGVQD (reference sequence). The CDR3 sequence is CASSETRAYGYTF. Written as DNA, the CDR3 is TGCGCCAGCAGTGAGACGAGGGCTTATGGCTACACCTTC.

The chain has TRBV10-1 and TRBJ2-2, with a possible D match to TRBD1 (7 bases). Trimming removed 3 bases at V and 6 bases at J, with 14 bases between. CDR1 and CDR2 (germline): WNHNN, SYGVQD (reference sequence). The length of the CDR3 is 15 residues. The CDR3 is CASSDAGGLAGELFF. CDR3 nucleotides: TGCGCCAGCAGTGACGCAGGGGGGCTGGCCGGGGAGCTGTTTTTT.

The chain recombines TRBV7-3 with TRBJ1-2, with a weak D call TRBD1 (6 bases). The CDR3 consists of 13 residues. V was pared by 3 bases and J by 5 bases, with 10 bases between. The germline gives CDR1 SGHTA, CDR2 FQGTGA. The CDR3 region has the DNA TGTGCCAGCAGCTTTGACAGGCAGTATGGCTACACCTTC. Its protein is CASSFDRQYGYTF.

The chain recombines TRBV13 with TRBJ2-7; 8 positions agree with TRBD1. CDR1 PRHDT and CDR2 FYEKMQ come from the germline V gene (reference sequence). This CDR3 region has 14 residues. With 4 bases clipped from V and 6 bases from J, the junction kept 8 bases outside the gene matches. CDR3 amino acids: CASSSGTGRGEQYF. CDR3 in DNA: TGTGCCAGCAGCTCCGGGACAGGTCGCGGCGAGCAGTACTTC.

This rearrangement joins TRBV7-8 to TRBJ2-1; maybe TRBD2 (5 bases). CDR1 SGHVS and CDR2 FQNEAQ come from the germline V gene. V was cut by 3 bases and J by 3 bases, with 9 bases left in between. The CDR3 extends over 14 amino acids. Here the CDR3 reads CASSFPGDYNEQFF. CDR3 sequence (DNA): TGTGCCAGCAGCTTCCCCGGGGACTACAATGAGCAGTTCTTC.

This chain joins TRBV7-9 and TRBJ1-4, with D possibly matching TRBD1 (5 bases). Germline V lookup: CDR1 SEHNR, CDR2 FQNEAQ (reference sequence). Trimming removed 5 bases from V and 12 bases from J, with 10 bases in between. The CDR3 consists of 11 residues. CDR3 residues: CASSQGTELFF. For the CDR3, the DNA is TGTGCCAGCAGCCAGGGAACCGAACTGTTTTTT. Supplemented by reference TRBV7-9 and TRBJ1-4, the full variable domain reads DTGVSQNPRHKITKRGQNVTFRCDPISEHNRLYWYRQTLGQGPEFLTYFQNEAQLEKSRLLSDRFSAERPKGSFSTLEIQRTEQGDSAMYLCASSQGTELFFGSGTQLSVL.

V usage is TRBV9 and J usage is TRBJ2-1; weak D call: TRBD2 (5 bases). V lost 0 bases to trimming and J lost 5 bases, with 9 bases between them. CDR1 is SGDLS, CDR2 YYNGEE, per germline. CDR3 length equals 14 residues. CDR3 residues: CASSVEDFHNEQFF. The CDR3 coding sequence is TGTGCCAGCAGCGTAGAGGACTTCCACAATGAGCAGTTCTTC.

The J gene is TRBJ1-2, the V gene TRBV30; D uncertain. This CDR3 has 14 residues. Germline V lookup: CDR1 GTSNPN, CDR2 SVGIG (reference sequence). V lost 0 bases, J lost 2 bases, and 10 bases lay in between. CDR3 DNA sequence: TGTGCCTGGAGTGTACTTGGCAGGAACTATGGCTACACCTTC. Translating gives CAWSVLGRNYGYTF.

Here the CDR3 DNA reads TGTGCCAGCAGCCGGGAGGGGAGGTCCACTGAAGCTTTCTTT. Translation: CASSREGRSTEAFF. The chain uses TRBV4-2 and TRBJ1-1; D possibly corresponds to TRBD1 (5 bases). V shed 4 bases and J shed 4 bases, with 13 bases lying between them. This CDR3 is 14 amino acids long. Germline loops: CDR1 LGHNA, CDR2 YNFKEQ.

V is TRBV20-1 and J is TRBJ2-5, with no clear D. Deletions cut 3 bases from V and 4 bases from J, with 6 bases between. Germline V gene lookup returns CDR1 DFQATT and CDR2 SNEGSKA (reference sequence). The CDR3 length is 11 residues. CDR3 DNA: TGCAGTGCTAGTTATGGAGAGACCCAGTACTTC. It specifies CSASYGETQYF.

This clone was recorded once. The V gene is TRBV9, the J gene TRBJ1-2; maybe TRBD1 (6 bases). The CDR3 is 15 residues long. V lost 3 bases to trimming and J lost 3 bases, with 15 bases between them. CDR1 and CDR2 from the germline V gene are SGDLS and YYNGEE. The CDR3 DNA is TGTGCCAGCAGCGCAGACAGGACTCTTTACTATGGCTACACCTTC. It encodes CASSADRTLYYGYTF.

This clone showed up just once. This rearrangement joins TRBV2 to TRBJ2-7, with a weak D call TRBD1 (6 bases). The V end was cut by 7 bases, the J end by 2 bases, with 15 bases between. Germline CDR1 and CDR2: SNHLY and FYNNEI. There are 14 residues in the CDR3. The CDR3 is CASIRRDTPYEQYF. CDR3 DNA: TGTGCCAGCATCCGAAGGGACACCCCCTACGAGCAGTACTTC.

The rearrangement links TRBV19 to TRBJ1-5; 7 nucleotides align to TRBD1. Germline V lookup: CDR1 LNHDA, CDR2 SQIVND (reference sequence). CDR3 size: 15 residues. The trim removed 3 bases at V and 4 bases at J, leaving 6 bases unmatched. This CDR3 is CASSISGQSNQPQHF. The CDR3 bases are TGTGCCAGTAGTATCTCGGGACAGTCAAATCAGCCCCAGCATTTT.